Listed below are T cell receptor beta chains from one sample, sequenced in a study of T cell repertoires in cytomegalovirus infection. From the reads, TCRdb called clonotypes with MiXCR, one entry per CDR3 protein. The data show roughly 76,000 distinct CDR3 sequences, roughly 3.5% seen once. What was sequenced was PBMCs. The receptor source for this set is a human donor in good health (CMV status not recorded). Some clones in this sample may be carry-over from other donors' samples. CDR3s include the opening cysteine and the closing phenylalanine or tryptophan. D genes are given only for firm matches. Size is stated for part of the rows, as once, few or many counts, or as a class when the clone is expanded.

J: TRBJ2-7
size: many
V: TRBV7-8
D: .
length: 13
CDR3: CASSLQGVYEQYF
DNA: TGTGCCAGCAGCTTGCAGGGAGTCTACGAGCAGTACTTC

J: TRBJ1-2
size: many
V: TRBV20-1
D: TRBD1
length: 9
CDR3: CRGQKGYTF
DNA: TGCAGGGGACAGAAGGGCTACACCTTC

J: TRBJ2-7
size: many
V: TRBV7-2
D: .
length: 13
CDR3: CASSLGRTPEQYF
DNA: TGTGCCAGCAGCTTAGGCCGCACACCCGAGCAGTACTTC

J: TRBJ2-7
size: .
V: TRBV28
D: .
length: 11
CDR3: CATYSRNEQYF
DNA: TGTGCCACCTACTCTAGGAACGAGCAGTACTTC

J: TRBJ1-6
size: many
V: TRBV5-6
D: .
length: 14
CDR3: CASNLRDLVTPLHF
DNA: TGTGCCAGCAACTTGCGGGACTTAGTGACACCCCTCCACTTT

J: TRBJ2-5
size: many
V: TRBV4-1
D: .
length: 16
CDR3: CASSQVPGARQETQYF
DNA: TGCGCCAGCAGCCAGGTTCCAGGGGCGCGCCAAGAGACCCAGTACTTC

J: TRBJ2-3
size: many
V: TRBV12-3/TRBV12-4
D: .
length: 14
CDR3: CASSFLQATDTQYF
DNA: TGTGCCAGCAGTTTTTTACAGGCCACAGATACGCAGTATTTT

J: TRBJ1-4
size: many
V: TRBV7-8
D: .
length: 15
CDR3: CASSSDIGEREKLFF
DNA: TGTGCCAGCAGCTCAGACATAGGGGAGCGGGAAAAACTGTTTTTT

J: TRBJ1-1
size: many
V: TRBV7-2
D: .
length: 13
CDR3: CASSLDRVAEAFF
DNA: TGTGCCAGCAGCTTAGACAGGGTTGCTGAAGCTTTCTTT

J: TRBJ1-5
size: many
V: TRBV11-3
D: .
length: 16
CDR3: CASSPNRADSNQPQHF
DNA: TGTGCCAGCAGCCCCAACCGGGCCGATAGCAATCAGCCCCAGCATTTT

J: TRBJ1-1
size: many
V: TRBV12-3/TRBV12-4
D: .
length: 15
CDR3: CASRGTGTANTEAFF
DNA: TGTGCCAGCAGGGGGACGGGGACGGCGAACACTGAAGCTTTCTTT

J: TRBJ2-7
size: many
V: TRBV20-1
D: .
length: 13
CDR3: CSARQDPSYEQYF
DNA: TGCAGTGCTAGACAGGATCCTTCCTACGAGCAGTACTTC

J: TRBJ2-5
size: many
V: TRBV7-2
D: .
length: 11
CDR3: CASRQAETQYF
DNA: TGTGCCAGTCGCCAGGCCGAGACCCAGTACTTC

J: TRBJ2-7
size: many
V: TRBV7-8
D: .
length: 20
CDR3: CASSQLMGGWTAIRTYEQYF
DNA: TGTGCCAGCAGCCAATTAATGGGGGGTTGGACAGCTATCCGGACCTACGAGCAGTACTTC

J: TRBJ2-5
size: many
V: TRBV6-5
D: .
length: 14
CDR3: CASSYSGRTETQYF
DNA: TGTGCCAGCAGTTACTCGGGACGGACAGAGACCCAGTACTTC

J: TRBJ1-5
size: many
V: TRBV19
D: TRBD1
length: 14
CDR3: CASREQGINQPQHF
DNA: TGTGCCAGTAGGGAACAGGGGATCAATCAGCCCCAGCATTTT

J: TRBJ2-2
size: .
V: TRBV5-6
D: TRBD2
length: 15
CDR3: CASSHRAGWSGKLFF
DNA: TGTGCCAGCAGCCACCGGGCAGGATGGAGCGGGAAGCTGTTTTTT

J: TRBJ2-3
size: many
V: TRBV2
D: .
length: 15
CDR3: CASSESRVSTDTQYF
DNA: TGTGCCAGCAGTGAATCAAGGGTGAGCACAGATACGCAGTATTTT

J: TRBJ1-1
size: many
V: TRBV4-3
D: TRBD1
length: 15
CDR3: CASSQDRQGAGEAFF
DNA: TGCGCCAGCAGCCAAGATCGGCAGGGGGCTGGTGAAGCTTTCTTT

J: TRBJ1-1
size: many
V: TRBV10-3
D: .
length: 11
CDR3: CASMGDTEAFF
DNA: TGTGCCTCCATGGGGGACACTGAAGCTTTCTTT

J: TRBJ2-7
size: many
V: TRBV7-6
D: .
length: 14
CDR3: CASSLERDPYEQYF
DNA: TGTGCCAGCAGCTTAGAACGAGATCCCTACGAGCAGTACTTC